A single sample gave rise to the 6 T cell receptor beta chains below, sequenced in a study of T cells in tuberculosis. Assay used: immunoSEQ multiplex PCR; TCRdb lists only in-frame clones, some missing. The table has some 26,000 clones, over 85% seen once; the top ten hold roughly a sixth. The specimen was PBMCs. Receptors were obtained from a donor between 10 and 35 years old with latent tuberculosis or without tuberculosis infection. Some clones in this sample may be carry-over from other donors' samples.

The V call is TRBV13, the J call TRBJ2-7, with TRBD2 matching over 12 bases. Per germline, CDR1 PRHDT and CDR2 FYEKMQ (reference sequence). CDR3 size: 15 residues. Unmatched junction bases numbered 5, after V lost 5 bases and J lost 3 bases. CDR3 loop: CASSPLAGGFYEQYF. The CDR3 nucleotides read TGTGCCAGCAGCCCACTAGCGGGGGGATTCTACGAGCAGTACTTC.

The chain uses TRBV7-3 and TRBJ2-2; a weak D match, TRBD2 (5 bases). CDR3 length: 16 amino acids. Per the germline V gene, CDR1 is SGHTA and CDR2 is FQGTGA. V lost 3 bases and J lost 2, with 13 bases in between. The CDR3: CASSLAAGRNTGELFF. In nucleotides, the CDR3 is TGTGCCAGCAGCTTGGCCGCGGGTCGAAACACCGGGGAGCTGTTTTTT.

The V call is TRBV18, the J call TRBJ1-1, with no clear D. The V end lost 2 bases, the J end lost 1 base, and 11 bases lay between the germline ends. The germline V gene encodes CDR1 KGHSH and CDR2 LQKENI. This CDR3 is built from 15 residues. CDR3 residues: CASSPESLRNTEAFF. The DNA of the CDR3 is TGTGCCAGCTCACCAGAGTCACTGCGGAACACTGAAGCTTTCTTT.

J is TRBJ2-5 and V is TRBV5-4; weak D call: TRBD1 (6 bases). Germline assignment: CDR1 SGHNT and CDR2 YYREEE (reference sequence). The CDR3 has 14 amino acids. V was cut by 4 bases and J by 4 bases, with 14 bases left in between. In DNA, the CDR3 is TGTGCCAGCAGCACCGGGACAATGAGAGAGACCCAGTACTTC. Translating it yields CASSTGTMRETQYF.

CDR3 nucleotide sequence: TGTGCCAGCAGGTTTCAGGGGGCCAATTCACCCCTCCACTTT. It specifies CASRFQGANSPLHF. The chain uses TRBV6-1 and TRBJ1-6, with TRBD1 matching 8 bases. The CDR3 contains 14 residues. The V segment lost 6 bases and the J segment 7 bases; nucleotides outside the gene matches: 5. CDR1 and CDR2 from the germline V gene are MNHNS and SASEGT.

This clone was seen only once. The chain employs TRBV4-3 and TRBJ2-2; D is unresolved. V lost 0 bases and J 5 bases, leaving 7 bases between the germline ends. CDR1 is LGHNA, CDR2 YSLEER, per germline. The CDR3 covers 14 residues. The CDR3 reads CASSQELFTGELFF. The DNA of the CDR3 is TGCGCCAGCAGCCAAGAACTTTTTACCGGGGAGCTGTTTTTT.